A single sample is the source of the 3 T cell receptor beta chains below, sequenced in a study of cytomegalovirus exposure and HLA in healthy donors. Vbeta (60) and Jbeta (13) primers were used in the PCR. The method was immunoSEQ multiplex PCR; TCRdb's version includes in-frame clones alone and lacks a portion of them. The sample carries under 90,000 clones, about 80% recorded once. The sequenced material came from PBMCs. The receptors were sampled from a woman aged 40 to 49 in good health and CMV-seronegative.

This chain uses TRBV5-6 with TRBJ2-2; possibly TRBD2 for D (6 bases). CDR1 and CDR2 from the germline V gene are SGHDT and YYEEEE. The CDR3 covers 14 residues. Trimming took 4 bases from V and 3 from J, leaving 10 bases between them. The chain's CDR3 is CASSLPGDTGELFF. CDR3 DNA: TGTGCCAGCAGCCTCCCGGGGGACACCGGGGAGCTGTTTTTT.

The chain carries TRBV7-3 and TRBJ2-1; possible D gene TRBD1, 5 bases. The V end was cut by 3 bases, the J end by 6 bases, with 6 bases between. Looked up from germline, CDR1 is SGHTA and CDR2 is FQGTGA. The CDR3 totals 12 residues. The CDR3 reads CASSFQGNEQFF. CDR3 in DNA: TGTGCCAGCAGCTTCCAGGGCAATGAGCAGTTCTTC.

The chain has TRBV6-1 and TRBJ1-2, with D possibly being TRBD1 (5 bases). V was pared by 7 bases and J by 4 bases, with 13 bases between. Germline assignment: CDR1 MNHNS and CDR2 SASEGT. The CDR3 is 13 amino acids. CDR3 nucleotides: TGTGCCAGCACCATGACAGAAGCCTATGGCTACACCTTC. Its protein product is CASTMTEAYGYTF.